A selection of T cell receptor beta chains follows, all from one sample in a study of blood T cell repertoires in COVID-19. TCRdb's copy holds only in-frame clones and misses some; the assay was immunoSEQ multiplex PCR. The sample gives around 310,000 clones, about 87% of which show up once; about 5% is in the top ten. What was sequenced was PBMCs or T cells enriched from blood (not recorded which). The receptor source for this set is a man younger than 45 who had recovered from COVID-19. Both conserved end residues are part of each CDR3. The D gene is left open where the match is weak. A clone size is listed for some rows: how often the clone was seen (once, few, many), or a class if it is expanded.

j_gene: TRBJ1-6
abundance: -
d_gene: -
v_gene: TRBV27
CDR3nt: TGTGCCAGCAGCCCCCGAGCGGGGGGAAGTAGGTCCCTCCACTTT
CDR3aa: CASSPRAGGSRSLHF

j_gene: TRBJ1-2
abundance: once
d_gene: -
v_gene: TRBV4-2
CDR3nt: TGTGCCAGCAGCCAAGACCCGGACGGGGTATATTATGGCTACACCTTC
CDR3aa: CASSQDPDGVYYGYTF

j_gene: TRBJ2-7
abundance: -
d_gene: TRBD2
v_gene: TRBV30
CDR3nt: TGTGCCTGGAGTATGGGACTAGCGGCCACCTACGAGCAGTACTTC
CDR3aa: CAWSMGLAATYEQYF

j_gene: TRBJ2-7
abundance: once
d_gene: TRBD1
v_gene: TRBV4-2
CDR3nt: TGTGCCAGCAGCCACCCAGGACAGGGCGTCTACGAGCAGTACTTC
CDR3aa: CASSHPGQGVYEQYF

j_gene: TRBJ2-3
abundance: -
d_gene: TRBD2
v_gene: TRBV9
CDR3nt: TGTGCCAGCAGCGTAGTCGGTAGCGGGGATACGCAGTATTTT
CDR3aa: CASSVVGSGDTQYF

j_gene: TRBJ2-7
abundance: -
d_gene: -
v_gene: TRBV2
CDR3nt: TGTGCCAGCAAGGGACACCCAACCTACGAGCAGTACTTC
CDR3aa: CASKGHPTYEQYF

j_gene: TRBJ1-6
abundance: -
d_gene: TRBD1
v_gene: TRBV11-2
CDR3nt: TGTGCCAGCAGCTTAGATTGGACAGGGGGCCGGTCACCCCTCCACTTT
CDR3aa: CASSLDWTGGRSPLHF

j_gene: TRBJ1-4
abundance: -
d_gene: -
v_gene: TRBV28
CDR3nt: TGTGCCAGCAGTTTAGCGGGTGGGGTTGCAACTAATGAAAAACTGTTTTTT
CDR3aa: CASSLAGGVATNEKLFF

j_gene: TRBJ2-7
abundance: -
d_gene: -
v_gene: TRBV2
CDR3nt: TGTGCCAGCAGTGACAACTCCTACGAGCAGTACTTC
CDR3aa: CASSDNSYEQYF

j_gene: TRBJ2-7
abundance: -
d_gene: TRBD1
v_gene: TRBV6-5
CDR3nt: TGTGCCAGTAAAGTAGGGACAGGAACCTACGAGCAGTACTTC
CDR3aa: CASKVGTGTYEQYF

j_gene: TRBJ1-4
abundance: -
d_gene: -
v_gene: TRBV2
CDR3nt: TGTGCCAGCAGCCAGCGGACCGGTTGGACTAATGAAAAACTGTTTTTT
CDR3aa: CASSQRTGWTNEKLFF

j_gene: TRBJ2-6
abundance: -
d_gene: TRBD1
v_gene: TRBV10-1
CDR3nt: TGCGCCAAGCCCGCCCTTCGGGACAGGGGTGGGAGCGGGGCCAACGTCCTGACTTTC
CDR3aa: CAKPALRDRGGSGANVLTF

j_gene: TRBJ1-3
abundance: -
d_gene: -
v_gene: TRBV5-1
CDR3nt: TGCGCCAGCAGCGGGGACATTGGAAACACCATATATTTT
CDR3aa: CASSGDIGNTIYF

j_gene: TRBJ1-3
abundance: -
d_gene: -
v_gene: TRBV28
CDR3nt: TGTGCCAGCACCGTGGCATCTGGAAACACCATATATTTT
CDR3aa: CASTVASGNTIYF

j_gene: TRBJ2-2
abundance: -
d_gene: TRBD1
v_gene: TRBV18
CDR3nt: TGTGCCAGCTCACGGACAGGGCCGCGTGACGGGGAGCTGTTTTTT
CDR3aa: CASSRTGPRDGELFF

j_gene: TRBJ2-7
abundance: -
d_gene: -
v_gene: TRBV5-1
CDR3nt: TGCGCCAGCAGCTTGGTGCAGCGAAGACAGAACGAGCAGTACTTC
CDR3aa: CASSLVQRRQNEQYF

j_gene: TRBJ2-3
abundance: -
d_gene: -
v_gene: TRBV5-4
CDR3nt: TGTGCCAGCAGCACCCGGGACTCCAGGCCCCCAGATACGCAGTATTTT
CDR3aa: CASSTRDSRPPDTQYF

j_gene: TRBJ2-1
abundance: -
d_gene: -
v_gene: TRBV21-1
CDR3nt: TGTGCCAGCAGCAAAGTCGTTACAGTCTCCTACAATGAGCAGTTCTTC
CDR3aa: CASSKVVTVSYNEQFF

j_gene: TRBJ2-7
abundance: -
d_gene: TRBD1
v_gene: TRBV11-2
CDR3nt: TGTGCCAGCAGCTTAGGGACAGGGGGTTCCTACGAGCAGTACTTC
CDR3aa: CASSLGTGGSYEQYF

j_gene: TRBJ1-4
abundance: -
d_gene: -
v_gene: TRBV7-9
CDR3nt: TGTGCCAGCAGCCGTACCGGGACAAGCAATGAAAAACTGTTTTTT
CDR3aa: CASSRTGTSNEKLFF

j_gene: TRBJ2-5
abundance: -
d_gene: -
v_gene: TRBV7-9
CDR3nt: TGTGCCAGCAGCTTATTTGCAGGGAAAGAGACCCAGTACTTC
CDR3aa: CASSLFAGKETQYF

j_gene: TRBJ2-1
abundance: -
d_gene: TRBD2
v_gene: TRBV6-5
CDR3nt: TGTGCCAGCAGTTCCCCGGGACTATCGCACAATGAGCAGTTCTTC
CDR3aa: CASSSPGLSHNEQFF

j_gene: TRBJ2-5
abundance: -
d_gene: TRBD2
v_gene: TRBV6-5
CDR3nt: TGTGCCAGCAGTTACTCAAGGCTAGCGGGGACGACCCAGTACTTC
CDR3aa: CASSYSRLAGTTQYF

j_gene: TRBJ1-2
abundance: -
d_gene: -
v_gene: TRBV12-5
CDR3nt: TGTGCTAGTGGCCTACCGACAGGTCCCCTTAACTATGGCTACACCTTC
CDR3aa: CASGLPTGPLNYGYTF

j_gene: TRBJ2-7
abundance: -
d_gene: TRBD2
v_gene: TRBV5-4
CDR3nt: TGTGCCAGCAGCAGTGGACTAGCGGGAGACGAGCAGTACTTC
CDR3aa: CASSSGLAGDEQYF

j_gene: TRBJ1-1
abundance: once
d_gene: -
v_gene: TRBV18
CDR3nt: TGTGCCAGCTCACCGGCCCGGGAGAACACTGAAGCTTTCTTT
CDR3aa: CASSPARENTEAFF

j_gene: TRBJ1-3
abundance: -
d_gene: TRBD1
v_gene: TRBV12-5
CDR3nt: TGTGCTAGTGGTTTGGCCGACCGGGACAGGAAAAACACCATATATTTT
CDR3aa: CASGLADRDRKNTIYF

j_gene: TRBJ2-5
abundance: -
d_gene: TRBD1
v_gene: TRBV7-2
CDR3nt: TGTGCCAGCAGCTTAAACAGGGGGCCAGGGGAGACCCAGTACTTC
CDR3aa: CASSLNRGPGETQYF

j_gene: TRBJ2-3
abundance: -
d_gene: -
v_gene: TRBV21-1
CDR3nt: TGTGCCAGCAGCCCTTTCGGACAGGGGGTTTGGGCAGATACGCAGTATTTT
CDR3aa: CASSPFGQGVWADTQYF

j_gene: TRBJ1-6
abundance: -
d_gene: -
v_gene: TRBV30
CDR3nt: TGTGCCTGGAGTGTACGGGGTGACTCACCCCTCCACTTT
CDR3aa: CAWSVRGDSPLHF

j_gene: TRBJ2-7
abundance: -
d_gene: TRBD2
v_gene: TRBV6-5
CDR3nt: TGTGCCAGCAGTTACTCGACTAGCGGGGGGTACGAGCAGTACTTC
CDR3aa: CASSYSTSGGYEQYF

j_gene: TRBJ2-1
abundance: -
d_gene: -
v_gene: TRBV9
CDR3nt: TGTGCCAGCAGCGTAGGTGGGGCAAGCTCCTACAATGAGCAGTTCTTC
CDR3aa: CASSVGGASSYNEQFF

j_gene: TRBJ1-1
abundance: -
d_gene: -
v_gene: TRBV1
CDR3nt: TGCACCAGCAGCCAAGAGGGAGACAGGGCTTTCTTT
CDR3aa: CTSSQEGDRAFF